These 9 T cell receptor beta chains came from one sample sequenced in a study of blood T cell repertoires in COVID-19. The assay was immunoSEQ multiplex PCR, and TCRdb's table has in-frame clones only and misses some. The sample has over 300,000 clones, 90% seen once. Sequencing was performed on peripheral blood. Source of these receptors: a man aged 18 to 29 with active or convalescent COVID-19.

CDR3 bases: TGCGCCAGCACCGACAGGGGGCGAGGAACTAATGAAAAACTGTTTTTT. It yields the protein CASTDRGRGTNEKLFF. This chain uses TRBV4-1 with TRBJ1-4; 10 bases are shared with TRBD1. V shed 7 bases, J shed 1 base, and the junction held 6 bases outside the gene matches. The germline CDR1 and CDR2 sequences are MGHRA and YSYEKL. The CDR3 is 16 residues long.

This clone was counted only a few times. The chain uses TRBV7-9 and TRBJ2-5; 7 bases map to TRBD2. The CDR3 extends over 15 amino acids. V shed 2 bases, J shed 5 bases, and the junction held 8 bases outside the gene matches. The germline CDR1 and CDR2 sequences are SEHNR and FQNEAQ (reference sequence). CDR3 residues: CASSLYPGAGETQYF. In nucleotides, the CDR3 is TGTGCCAGCAGCTTATATCCGGGAGCGGGGGAGACCCAGTACTTC.

The genes are TRBV5-1 and TRBJ2-1; 8 bases match TRBD1. CDR3 size: 16 residues. V lost 4 bases to trimming and J lost 2 bases; unmatched junction nucleotides: 8. Per germline, CDR1 SGHRS and CDR2 YFSETQ. In nucleotides, the CDR3 is TGCGCCAGCAGCAGATGGACAGGGTCAACCTACAATGAGCAGTTCTTC. It translates to CASSRWTGSTYNEQFF.

This clone was seen at least ten times. The chain uses TRBV6-2 or TRBV6-3 and TRBJ2-3; 11 bases are shared with TRBD2. The CDR3 is 15 amino acids. The V segment lost 5 bases and the J segment 2 bases; nucleotides outside the gene matches: 3. Looked up from germline, CDR1 is MNHEY and CDR2 is SVGEGT. In nucleotides, the CDR3 is TGTGCCAGCAGTATACTAGCGGGGGCCACAGATACGCAGTATTTT. Its protein product is CASSILAGATDTQYF.

The rearrangement links TRBV18 to TRBJ1-5, with D maybe TRBD1 (6 bases). Looked up from germline, CDR1 is KGHSH and CDR2 is LQKENI. The CDR3 runs to 13 residues. V was trimmed by 9 bases and J by 10 bases, leaving 19 bases between them. This CDR3 is CASSVKGDPPQHF. The DNA of the CDR3 is TGTGCCAGTTCAGTTAAGGGGGACCCACCCCAGCATTTT.

The chain uses TRBV18 and TRBJ2-5; TRBD1 is a possible D gene (5 bases). The CDR3 contains 13 residues. Between the trimmed V and J ends, which lost 2 bases and 5 bases, there was a span of 9 bases. CDR1 is KGHSH and CDR2 is LQKENI in the germline V gene. The CDR3 sequence: CASSPVGLETQYF. CDR3 sequence (DNA): TGTGCCAGCTCACCAGTGGGGCTGGAGACCCAGTACTTC.

The CDR3 bases are TGCGCCAGCAGCCAAGTTGGGAGGGACAATACGCAGTATTTT. Translating it yields CASSQVGRDNTQYF. The genes are TRBV4-1 and TRBJ2-3; weak D call: TRBD2 (7 bases). The ends were cut back, 1 base at V and 7 bases at J, with 12 bases in the middle. Germline CDR1 reads MGHRA; CDR2 reads YSYEKL. The CDR3 is 14 amino acids.

V usage is TRBV7-2 and J usage is TRBJ1-3; D remains unclear. The CDR3 is made up of 14 amino acids. Germline CDR1 SGHTA, CDR2 FQGNSA. V lost 5 bases, J lost 2 bases, and 10 bases lay in between. CDR3 nucleotides: TGTGCCAGCAGCCCTCCGGGTGCTGGAAACACCATATATTTT. Residues: CASSPPGAGNTIYF.

The rearrangement links TRBV4-3 to TRBJ2-1; D perhaps matches TRBD2 (5 bases). V lost 0 bases to trimming and J lost 4 bases, with 10 bases between them. The CDR3 is made up of 15 amino acids. The germline V gene has CDR1 LGHNA and CDR2 YSLEER. The DNA for the CDR3 is TGCGCCAGCAGCCAAGATGTGGGAGCTTACAATGAGCAGTTCTTC. Translated: CASSQDVGAYNEQFF.